One and the same sample provided the 27 T cell receptor beta chains below, sequenced in a study of cytomegalovirus exposure and HLA in healthy donors. The PCR was carried out with 60 Vbeta primers and 13 Jbeta primers. Clones were sequenced by immunoSEQ multiplex PCR, and TCRdb holds only the in-frame ones, with some missing. This table has 97,000 or so clones, more than 60% appearing once. The sequencing input was PBMCs. The receptors come from a man aged 45-65 years in good health and CMV-seronegative.

This chain joins TRBV7-2 and TRBJ1-1; a possible D gene is TRBD1 (5 bases). The CDR3 runs to 13 residues. Deletions cut 5 bases from V and 4 bases from J, with 11 bases between. Germline-derived CDR1 and CDR2 are SGHTA and FQGNSA. In DNA, the CDR3 is TGTGCCAGCAGCCCTCAGGGCGTCACTGAAGCTTTCTTT. Protein sequence: CASSPQGVTEAFF.

This clone has more than one count but fewer than ten. Other DNA sequences of this sample code for an identical CDR3. The V and J genes are TRBV7-9 and TRBJ2-3; possible D gene TRBD2, 5 bases. Germline V gene lookup returns CDR1 SEHNR and CDR2 FQNEAQ (reference sequence). With 1 base removed from V and 5 bases from J, the gap between germline ends came to 7 bases. The CDR3 runs 13 residues. The CDR3 DNA reads TGTGCCAGCAGCTTAGGTAGCGAAGATACGCAGTATTTT. Translation: CASSLGSEDTQYF.

The gene calls are TRBV5-1 and TRBJ2-5, with 8 bases lining up with TRBD2. CDR1 and CDR2 (germline): SGHRS, YFSETQ. V trimming: 2 bases; J trimming: 5 bases; junction bases outside the gene matches: 14. The CDR3 is made up of 17 amino acids. The CDR3: CASSLGALPAGAETQYF. As DNA, the CDR3 is TGCGCCAGCAGCTTAGGGGCCCTCCCAGCGGGAGCTGAGACCCAGTACTTC.

The chain combines TRBV5-1 with TRBJ2-7, with TRBD1 matching 7 bases. The CDR3 extends over 14 amino acids. J was trimmed by 4 bases and V by 0 bases; bases with no gene match: 4. The V gene's germline CDR1 is SGHRS and CDR2 YFSETQ. The CDR3 is CASSLAGQLYEQYF. The DNA for the CDR3 is TGCGCCAGCAGCTTGGCGGGACAGCTATACGAGCAGTACTTC. The full variable domain, its missing parts supplied by reference TRBV5-1 and TRBJ2-7, is KAGVTQTPRYLIKTRGQQVTLSCSPISGHRSVSWYQQTPGQGLQFLFEYFSETQRNKGNFPGRFSGRQFSNSRSEMNVSTLELGDSALYLCASSLAGQLYEQYFGPGTRLTVT.

The CDR3 DNA follows: TGTGCCAGCAGCCGACTCGACAGGGATCGCACAGATACGCAGTATTTT. Protein product: CASSRLDRDRTDTQYF. The chain recombines TRBV11-2 with TRBJ2-3, with 7 nucleotides matching TRBD1. Germline V gene data show CDR1 as SGHAT and CDR2 as FQNNGV. CDR3 length equals 16 residues. V shed 5 bases and J 1 base; nucleotides not matched to a gene: 9.

This chain connects TRBV6-6 to TRBJ2-2; D gene ambiguous. Germline CDR1 and CDR2: MNHNY and SVGAGI (reference sequence). V lost 5 bases, J lost 6 bases, and 7 bases lay in between. This CDR3 has 12 amino acids. CDR3 DNA sequence: TGTGCCAGCAGTCGTCCTTCCGGGGAGCTGTTTTTT. This sequence encodes CASSRPSGELFF.

This clone occurred a few times. V gene TRBV7-9 combines with J gene TRBJ2-7, with D tentatively TRBD2 (6 bases). The germline V gene encodes CDR1 SEHNR and CDR2 FQNEAQ (reference sequence). The V end lost 4 bases, the J end lost 0 bases, and 13 bases lay between the germline ends. The CDR3 is 15 residues long. CDR3 region: CASSYRDGSSYEQYF. In nucleotides, the CDR3 is TGTGCCAGCAGCTACCGGGACGGGAGCTCCTACGAGCAGTACTTC.

The chain recombines TRBV6-5 with TRBJ1-5; 8 nucleotides align to TRBD1. The CDR3 length is 15 residues. V lost 5 bases, J lost 6 bases, and 9 bases stayed unmatched. Germline V lookup: CDR1 MNHEY, CDR2 SVGAGI. CDR3 amino acids: CASSGDRYGRQPQHF. Here the CDR3 DNA reads TGTGCCAGCAGTGGGGACAGGTATGGACGTCAGCCCCAGCATTTT.

The rearrangement joins TRBV19 to TRBJ1-3; unclear D gene. Trimming took 7 bases from V and 0 from J, leaving 10 bases between them. This CDR3 comprises 14 residues. The germline V gene has CDR1 LNHDA and CDR2 SQIVND (reference sequence). The CDR3 region is CASTAVSSGNTIYF. The CDR3 region has the DNA TGTGCCAGTACGGCGGTAAGCTCTGGAAACACCATATATTTT.

With respect to this clone: Its ends do not fully match the called genes, so a read error is possible. The rearrangement links TRBV7-7 to TRBJ2-7; maybe TRBD2 (6 bases). The CDR3 consists of 14 residues. Germline-derived CDR1 and CDR2 are SSHAT and FNYEAQ (reference sequence). CDR3 DNA: TGTGCTAGCAGCTTCGGATGGGGGGTAGGCGAGCAGTACTTC. Translating gives CASSFGWGVGEQYF. Full variable domain (missing parts from reference TRBV7-7 and TRBJ2-7): GAGVSQSPRYKVTKRGQDVTLRCDPISSHATLYWYQQALGQGPEFLTYFNYEAQPDKSGLPSDRFSAERPEGSISTLTIQRTEQRDSAMYRCASSFGWGVGEQYFGPGTRLTVT.

The chain joins TRBV7-3 to TRBJ2-1; D remains unclear. Germline values: CDR1 SGHTA, CDR2 FQGTGA. V was shortened by 2 bases and J by 0 bases, with 8 bases between the two germline ends. CDR3 length equals 15 residues. CDR3 nucleotide sequence: TGTGCCAGCAGCTTAGGGCTCAGCTCCTACAATGAGCAGTTCTTC. It encodes CASSLGLSSYNEQFF.

The chain carries TRBV30 and TRBJ2-1, with D hard to call. Germline CDR1 is GTSNPN and CDR2 is SVGIG (reference sequence). This CDR3 has 16 amino acids. Trimming left V 1 base short and J 3 bases short, with 16 bases between. CDR3 sequence reads: CAWSGSTVADYNEQFF. The CDR3 DNA reads TGTGCCTGGAGTGGCAGTACGGTAGCAGACTACAATGAGCAGTTCTTC.

This clone occurred a few times. The V call is TRBV4-1, the J call TRBJ2-7, with TRBD1 identical over 9 bases. This CDR3 is 18 amino acids long. Trimming removed 2 bases from V and 5 bases from J; junction bases left unmatched: 16. From germline, CDR1 is MGHRA and CDR2 YSYEKL. This chain's CDR3 is CASSQQSGTGTRRNEQYF. The CDR3 DNA sequence: TGCGCCAGCAGCCAACAGTCCGGGACAGGGACCCGTAGGAACGAGCAGTACTTC.

The V and J genes are TRBV5-1 and TRBJ2-1; D gene ambiguous. The CDR3 covers 12 residues. Germline V lookup: CDR1 SGHRS, CDR2 YFSETQ. Trimming pared 3 bases from V and 10 bases from J, leaving 11 bases between. Here the CDR3 reads CASSSVLGEQFF. CDR3 bases: TGCGCCAGCAGCTCCGTCCTGGGCGAGCAGTTCTTC.

This chain links TRBV4-2 with TRBJ2-7, with 8 bases fitting TRBD1. The junction had 5 bases not matched to a gene; V was cut back by 2 bases and J by 5 bases. The germline gives CDR1 LGHNA, CDR2 YNFKEQ. There are 14 residues in the CDR3. The CDR3 bases are TGTGCCAGCAGCCAAAACCTGGACAGGGACGAGCAGTACTTC. Residues: CASSQNLDRDEQYF.

The chain employs TRBV11-2 and TRBJ2-7; D is unclear. Deletions cut 1 base from V and 6 bases from J, with 7 bases between. Germline V gene sequence: CDR1 SGHAT, CDR2 FQNNGV. CDR3 length equals 12 residues. The CDR3, as DNA: TGTGCCAGCAGCTTAGGGGCTGGCGAGCAGTACTTC. It translates to CASSLGAGEQYF.

The chain carries TRBV29-1 and TRBJ1-1, with D tentatively TRBD1 (5 bases). V was trimmed by 6 bases and J by 0 bases, leaving 8 bases between them. CDR1 is SQVTM, CDR2 ANQGSEA, per germline. This CDR3 has 12 residues. CDR3 loop: CSVRVVNTEAFF. CDR3 coding DNA: TGCAGCGTCAGGGTCGTGAACACTGAAGCTTTCTTT.

The chain couples TRBV7-9 to TRBJ2-7, with D perhaps TRBD1 (6 bases). This CDR3 comprises 15 residues. V was pared by 0 bases and J by 4 bases, with 13 bases between. The V gene's germline CDR1 is SEHNR and CDR2 FQNEAQ (reference sequence). DNA for the CDR3: TGTGCCAGCAGCTTAGCGACGGGACATACGTACGAGCAGTACTTC. It yields the protein CASSLATGHTYEQYF.

This clone has more than one count but fewer than ten. For the CDR3, the DNA is TGTGCCAGCAAGCGGGAATACACCGGGGAGCTGTTTTTT. Protein: CASKREYTGELFF. The chain carries TRBV7-6 and TRBJ2-2; the match to TRBD2 covers 7 bases. This CDR3 has 13 amino acids. With V trimmed by 7 bases and J by 3 bases, 2 bases remained unmatched. Germline values: CDR1 SGHVS, CDR2 FNYEAQ.

The rearrangement uses TRBV9 and TRBJ1-1, with D possibly TRBD1 on 5 matching bases. The CDR3 covers 13 residues. V was shortened by 4 bases and J by 2 bases, with 9 bases between the two germline ends. Germline V lookup: CDR1 SGDLS, CDR2 YYNGEE. This chain's CDR3 is CASSPQVNTEAFF. The CDR3 coding sequence is TGTGCCAGCAGCCCACAGGTTAACACTGAAGCTTTCTTT.

The chain carries TRBV4-1 and TRBJ2-3; 8 nucleotides align to TRBD1. Germline V gives CDR1 MGHRA, CDR2 YSYEKL. This CDR3 is built from 17 residues. Unmatched junction bases numbered 7, after V lost 0 bases and J lost 2 bases. The CDR3: CASSQDRQGAITDTQYF. The CDR3 DNA sequence: TGCGCCAGCAGCCAAGATAGGCAGGGGGCTATCACAGATACGCAGTATTTT.

The genes are TRBV23-1 and TRBJ2-2, with a weak D call TRBD1 (5 bases). TRBV23-1 is classed as an ORF, of uncertain function. The V end lost 0 bases, the J end lost 5 bases, and 25 bases lay between the germline ends. The CDR3 consists of 20 residues. CDR3 sequence: CASSQSSARSRVYGTGELFF. CDR3 DNA sequence: TGCGCCAGCAGTCAATCATCGGCCCGATCCAGGGTATATGGGACCGGGGAGCTGTTTTTT.

This clone came up a few times. The chain recombines TRBV9 with TRBJ1-4; D might be TRBD1 (6 bases). The CDR3 contains 15 residues. Trimming removed 2 bases from V and 8 bases from J, with 16 bases in between. From germline, CDR1 is SGDLS and CDR2 YYNGEE. CDR3: CASSVRGGLGEKLFF. CDR3 nucleotide sequence: TGTGCCAGCAGCGTCCGAGGGGGATTGGGCGAAAAACTGTTTTTT.

This clone appeared a single time. V gene TRBV5-1 combines with J gene TRBJ1-1; D might be TRBD1 (6 bases). V lost 0 bases, J lost 6 bases, and 18 bases lay in between. The CDR3 has 16 amino acids. Germline loops: CDR1 SGHRS, CDR2 YFSETQ. In DNA form, the CDR3 reads TGCGCCAGCAGCTTGGCACGGGGGGGCGCCGAGTCTGAAGCTTTCTTT. Its translation is CASSLARGGAESEAFF.

This clone was seen ten or more times. The chain links TRBV11-2 to TRBJ2-7; 11 bases are a match to TRBD2. Germline V lookup: CDR1 SGHAT, CDR2 FQNNGV. CDR3 size: 14 residues. V dropped 5 bases and J dropped 5; count of bases not matched to a gene: 5. This chain's CDR3 is CASSPGTSGDEQYF. In DNA, the CDR3 is TGTGCCAGCAGCCCCGGGACTAGCGGAGACGAGCAGTACTTC.

This clone was seen once. The chain combines TRBV10-2 with TRBJ2-7, with 10 bases aligning to TRBD1. Germline CDR1 is WSHSY and CDR2 is SAAADI. This CDR3 is built from 14 residues. The V gene end was trimmed by 7 bases and the J gene end by 2 bases; junction bases not matched to a gene: 5. The DNA for the CDR3 is TGCGCCAGCATAATCGACAGGGGGCCCTACGAGCAGTACTTC. It encodes CASIIDRGPYEQYF.

The rearrangement uses TRBV7-2 and TRBJ2-1, with TRBD2 matching 7 bases. The junction had 11 bases not matched to a gene; V was cut back by 3 bases and J by 9 bases. CDR1 is SGHTA, CDR2 FQGNSA, per germline. The CDR3 totals 15 residues. The CDR3 loop is CASSLARGSGGEQFF. The DNA for the CDR3 is TGTGCCAGCAGCTTGGCGAGGGGATCGGGGGGTGAGCAGTTCTTC.